Listed below are T cell receptor beta chains from one sample, sequenced in a study of cytomegalovirus exposure and HLA in healthy donors. Libraries were prepared by immunoSEQ multiplex PCR; TCRdb keeps only in-frame clonotypes and omits some of them. The repertoire has over 150,000 clones, roughly 80% of them found once; the top ten carry around 2.1%. Sequencing input: PBMCs. Source of these receptors: a man aged 50 to 60 in good health and CMV-seropositive. The CDR3 runs from the conserved cysteine through the conserved F or W. A D gene is named only where the DNA matches it firmly. The listing skips clone size in some rows; elsewhere it reads once, few, many or a size class.

d_call: .; clone_size: .; j_call: TRBJ1-2; v_call: TRBV6-1; cdr3_nt: TGTGCCAGCAGTGAAGTCGGGTTTGGCTACACCTTC; cdr3_aa: CASSEVGFGYTF
d_call: .; clone_size: .; j_call: TRBJ2-3; v_call: TRBV19; cdr3_nt: TGTGCCAGTAGTATACAGGGTAGCACAGATACGCAGTATTTT; cdr3_aa: CASSIQGSTDTQYF
d_call: TRBD1; clone_size: .; j_call: TRBJ1-1; v_call: TRBV27; cdr3_nt: TGTGCCAGCAAGTCCCGACAGGGGTCTTACACTGAAGCTTTCTTT; cdr3_aa: CASKSRQGSYTEAFF
d_call: .; clone_size: .; j_call: TRBJ2-7; v_call: TRBV21-1; cdr3_nt: TGTGCCAGCTCACCCCCGGCCCTGTTACAGGGAACCATCTACGAGCAGTACTTC; cdr3_aa: CASSPPALLQGTIYEQYF
d_call: TRBD1; clone_size: .; j_call: TRBJ1-2; v_call: TRBV10-3; cdr3_nt: TGTGCCATCAGTGAACAGGGGGCTGACTATGGCTACACCTTC; cdr3_aa: CAISEQGADYGYTF
d_call: .; clone_size: .; j_call: TRBJ1-1; v_call: TRBV5-4; cdr3_nt: TGTGCCAGCAGCCTAATGGACAGTTACACTGAAGCTTTCTTT; cdr3_aa: CASSLMDSYTEAFF
d_call: TRBD1; clone_size: .; j_call: TRBJ1-1; v_call: TRBV6-5; cdr3_nt: TGTGCCAGCAGTTACGCAGACAGGGGCTTTACTGAAGCTTTCTTT; cdr3_aa: CASSYADRGFTEAFF
d_call: TRBD2; clone_size: .; j_call: TRBJ2-1; v_call: TRBV7-6; cdr3_nt: TGTGCCAGCAGCCACGGACTAGTGCCCTACAATGAGCAGTTCTTC; cdr3_aa: CASSHGLVPYNEQFF
d_call: .; clone_size: .; j_call: TRBJ1-2; v_call: TRBV29-1; cdr3_nt: TGCAGCGCAGGAATGGGGCTACTTGGCTACACCTTC; cdr3_aa: CSAGMGLLGYTF
d_call: .; clone_size: once; j_call: TRBJ1-1; v_call: TRBV10-2; cdr3_nt: TGCGCCAGCATAGAGGGCAGATCAGGAAACACTGAAGCTTTCTTT; cdr3_aa: CASIEGRSGNTEAFF
d_call: .; clone_size: .; j_call: TRBJ2-7; v_call: TRBV7-9; cdr3_nt: TGTGCCAGCAGCCCGGGGGCGGGGGTAAGCTACGAGCAGTACTTC; cdr3_aa: CASSPGAGVSYEQYF